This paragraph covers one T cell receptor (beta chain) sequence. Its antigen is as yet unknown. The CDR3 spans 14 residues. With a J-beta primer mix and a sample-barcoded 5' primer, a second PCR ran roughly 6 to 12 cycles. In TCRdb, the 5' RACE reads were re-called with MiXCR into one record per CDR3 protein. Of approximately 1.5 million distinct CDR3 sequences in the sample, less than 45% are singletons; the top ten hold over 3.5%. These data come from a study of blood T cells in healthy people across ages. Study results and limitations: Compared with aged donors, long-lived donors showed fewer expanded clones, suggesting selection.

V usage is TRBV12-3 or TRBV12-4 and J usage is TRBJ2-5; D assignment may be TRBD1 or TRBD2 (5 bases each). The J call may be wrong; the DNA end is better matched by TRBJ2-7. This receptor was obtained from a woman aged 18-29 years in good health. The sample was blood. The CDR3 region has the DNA TGTGCCAGCAGTTTGGTTCGGGACGGCGGCGAGCAGTACTTC. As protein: CASSLVRDGGEQYF.